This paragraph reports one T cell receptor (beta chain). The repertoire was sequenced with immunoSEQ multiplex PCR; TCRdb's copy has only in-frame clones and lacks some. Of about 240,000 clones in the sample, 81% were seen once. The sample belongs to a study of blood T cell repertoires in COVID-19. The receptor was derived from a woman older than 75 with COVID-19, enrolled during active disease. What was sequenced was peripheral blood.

CDR3: CASSPGQGKGNEKLFF. In DNA form, the CDR3 reads TGCGCCAGCAGCCCGGGACAGGGGAAGGGTAATGAAAAACTGTTTTTT. The rearrangement joins TRBV5-1 to TRBJ1-4; 10 bases fit TRBD1. The germline V gene encodes CDR1 SGHRS and CDR2 YFSETQ. The CDR3 length is 16 residues. The trim removed 4 bases at V and 4 bases at J, leaving 7 bases unmatched.